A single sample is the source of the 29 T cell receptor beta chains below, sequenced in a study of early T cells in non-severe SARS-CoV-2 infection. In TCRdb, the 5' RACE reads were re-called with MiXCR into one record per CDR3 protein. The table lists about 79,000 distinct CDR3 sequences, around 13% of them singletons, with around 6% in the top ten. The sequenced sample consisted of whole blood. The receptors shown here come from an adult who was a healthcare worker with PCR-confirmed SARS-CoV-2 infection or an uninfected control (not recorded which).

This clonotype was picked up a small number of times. In DNA, the CDR3 is TGTGCCAGCAGTTTAGAAAGGGGGCCTAAAGCTTTCTTT. Amino acids: CASSLERGPKAFF. The chain is built from TRBV27 and TRBJ1-1, with 7 bases lining up with TRBD1. V dropped 2 bases and J dropped 9; count of bases not matched to a gene: 6. CDR1 and CDR2 (germline): MNHEY, SMNVEV (reference sequence). The CDR3 spans 13 residues.

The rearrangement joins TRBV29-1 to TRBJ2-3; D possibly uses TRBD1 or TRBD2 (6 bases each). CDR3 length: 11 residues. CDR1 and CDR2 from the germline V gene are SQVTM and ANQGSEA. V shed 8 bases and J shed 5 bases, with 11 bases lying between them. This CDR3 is CSSGGLDTQYF. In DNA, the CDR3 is TGCAGCTCCGGGGGCCTAGATACGCAGTATTTT.

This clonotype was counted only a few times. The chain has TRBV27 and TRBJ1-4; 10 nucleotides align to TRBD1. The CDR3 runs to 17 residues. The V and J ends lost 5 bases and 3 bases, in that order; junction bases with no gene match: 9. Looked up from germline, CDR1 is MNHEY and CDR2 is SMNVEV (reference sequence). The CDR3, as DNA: TGTGCCAGCAGTCGCCGGGACAGGGGATCGCCTAATGAAAAACTGTTTTTT. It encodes CASSRRDRGSPNEKLFF.

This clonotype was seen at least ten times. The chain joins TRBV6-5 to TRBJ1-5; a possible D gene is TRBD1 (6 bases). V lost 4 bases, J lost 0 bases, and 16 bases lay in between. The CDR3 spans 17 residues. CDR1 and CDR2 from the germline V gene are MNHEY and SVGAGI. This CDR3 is CASSSRGWGSSNQPQHF. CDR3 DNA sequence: TGTGCCAGCAGTTCGAGGGGGTGGGGATCTAGCAATCAGCCCCAGCATTTT.

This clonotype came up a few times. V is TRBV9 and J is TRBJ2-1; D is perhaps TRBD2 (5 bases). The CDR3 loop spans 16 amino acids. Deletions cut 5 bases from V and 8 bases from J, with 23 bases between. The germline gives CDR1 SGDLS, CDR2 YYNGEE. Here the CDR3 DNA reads TGTGCCAGCAGTCCCCCCCTAGCAACCGTGAGCGATGAGCAGTTCTTC. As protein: CASSPPLATVSDEQFF.

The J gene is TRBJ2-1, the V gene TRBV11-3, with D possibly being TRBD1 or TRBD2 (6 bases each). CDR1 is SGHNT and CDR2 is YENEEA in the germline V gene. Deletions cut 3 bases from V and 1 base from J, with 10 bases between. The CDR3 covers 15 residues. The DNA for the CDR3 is TGTGCCAGCAGCTTGGGGGGCAATTCCTACAATGAGCAGTTCTTC. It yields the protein CASSLGGNSYNEQFF.

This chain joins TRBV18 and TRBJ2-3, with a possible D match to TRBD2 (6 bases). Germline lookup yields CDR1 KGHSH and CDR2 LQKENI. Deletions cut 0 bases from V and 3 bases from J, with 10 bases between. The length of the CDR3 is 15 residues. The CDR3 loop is CASSPPKLATDTQYF. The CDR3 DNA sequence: TGTGCCAGCTCACCACCGAAACTAGCAACAGATACGCAGTATTTT.

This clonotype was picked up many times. The CDR3 protein is CSARGLAPISNQPQHF. CDR3 DNA sequence: TGCAGTGCTAGGGGACTCGCACCCATTAGCAATCAGCCCCAGCATTTT. V is TRBV20-1 and J is TRBJ1-5, with D tentatively TRBD1 (5 bases). The CDR3 covers 16 residues. The V end lost 3 bases, the J end lost 0 bases, and 15 bases lay between the germline ends. Germline CDR1 and CDR2: DFQATT and SNEGSKA (reference sequence).

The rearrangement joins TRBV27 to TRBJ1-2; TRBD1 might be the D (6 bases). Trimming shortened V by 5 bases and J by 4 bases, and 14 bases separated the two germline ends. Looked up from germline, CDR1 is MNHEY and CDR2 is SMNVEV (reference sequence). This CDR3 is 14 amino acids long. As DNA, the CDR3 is TGTGCCAGCAGTCCCACAGGGAGACCCTATGGCTACACCTTC. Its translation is CASSPTGRPYGYTF.

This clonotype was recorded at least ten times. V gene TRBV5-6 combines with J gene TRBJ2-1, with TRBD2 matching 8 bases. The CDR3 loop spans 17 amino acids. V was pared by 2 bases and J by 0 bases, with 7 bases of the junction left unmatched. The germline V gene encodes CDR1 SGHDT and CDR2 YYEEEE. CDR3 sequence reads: CASSLYSGAPSYNEQFF. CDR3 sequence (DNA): TGTGCCAGCAGCTTATATAGCGGGGCACCCTCCTACAATGAGCAGTTCTTC.

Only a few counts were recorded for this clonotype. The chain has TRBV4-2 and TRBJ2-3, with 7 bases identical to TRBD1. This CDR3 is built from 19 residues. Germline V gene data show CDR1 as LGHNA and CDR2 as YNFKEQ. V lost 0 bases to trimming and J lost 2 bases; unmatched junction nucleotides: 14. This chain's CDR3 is CASSQDRPATGVYTDTQYF. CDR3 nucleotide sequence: TGTGCCAGCAGCCAAGACCGACCCGCAACAGGGGTCTACACAGATACGCAGTATTTT.

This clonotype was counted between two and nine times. CDR3 in amino acids: CALARGRDRGYTF. The CDR3 region has the DNA TGTGCGCTAGCGCGGGGGCGCGATCGGGGCTACACCTTC. V is TRBV12-3 or TRBV12-4 and J is TRBJ1-2, with D maybe TRBD1 (6 bases). The CDR3 contains 13 residues.

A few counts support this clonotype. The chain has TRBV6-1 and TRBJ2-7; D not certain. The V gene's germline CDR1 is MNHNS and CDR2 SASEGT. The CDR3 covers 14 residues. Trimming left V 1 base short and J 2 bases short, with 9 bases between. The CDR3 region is CASSEGLTAYEQYF. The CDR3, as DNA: TGTGCCAGCAGTGAAGGACTGACCGCCTACGAGCAGTACTTC.

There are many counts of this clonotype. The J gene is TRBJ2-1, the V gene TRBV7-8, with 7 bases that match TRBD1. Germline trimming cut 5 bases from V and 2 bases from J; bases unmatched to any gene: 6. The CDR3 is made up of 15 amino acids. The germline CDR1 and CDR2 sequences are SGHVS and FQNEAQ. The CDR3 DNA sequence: TGTGCCAGCAGCACCATACAGGGGCCCTACAATGAGCAGTTCTTC. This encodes CASSTIQGPYNEQFF.

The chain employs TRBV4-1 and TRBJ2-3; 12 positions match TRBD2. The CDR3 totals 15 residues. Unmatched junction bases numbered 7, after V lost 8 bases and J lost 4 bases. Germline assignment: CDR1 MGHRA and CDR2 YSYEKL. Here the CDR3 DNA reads TGCGCCAGCGCCCGACTAGCGGGGGAGTCAGATACGCAGTATTTT. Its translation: CASARLAGESDTQYF.

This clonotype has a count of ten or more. The chain's CDR3 is CASSLVAGGMLDTQYF. The DNA of the CDR3 is TGTGCCAGCAGCTTAGTCGCGGGTGGTATGTTAGATACGCAGTATTTT. The chain recombines TRBV7-8 with TRBJ2-3; a weak D match, TRBD2 (5 bases). Trimming shortened V by 1 base and J by 5 bases, and 16 bases separated the two germline ends. CDR3 length: 16 amino acids. The germline gives CDR1 SGHVS, CDR2 FQNEAQ.

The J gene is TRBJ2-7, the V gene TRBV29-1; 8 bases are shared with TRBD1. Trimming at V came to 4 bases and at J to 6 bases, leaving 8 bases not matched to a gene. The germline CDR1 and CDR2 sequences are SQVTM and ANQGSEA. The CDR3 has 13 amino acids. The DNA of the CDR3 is TGCAGCGTTGCCCCGGACAGGGATCTCGAGCAGTACTTC. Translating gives CSVAPDRDLEQYF.

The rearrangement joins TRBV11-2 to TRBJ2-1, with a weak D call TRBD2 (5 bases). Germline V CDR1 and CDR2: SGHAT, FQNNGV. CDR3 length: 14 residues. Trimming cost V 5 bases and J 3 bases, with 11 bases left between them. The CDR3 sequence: CASSLPGNYNEQFF. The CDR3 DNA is TGTGCCAGCAGCCTCCCGGGGAACTACAATGAGCAGTTCTTC.

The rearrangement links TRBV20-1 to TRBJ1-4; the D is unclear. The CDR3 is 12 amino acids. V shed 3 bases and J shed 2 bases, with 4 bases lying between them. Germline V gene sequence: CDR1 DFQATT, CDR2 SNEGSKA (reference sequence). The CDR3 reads CSASSTNEKLFF. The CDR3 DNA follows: TGCAGTGCTAGTAGTACTAATGAAAAACTGTTTTTT.

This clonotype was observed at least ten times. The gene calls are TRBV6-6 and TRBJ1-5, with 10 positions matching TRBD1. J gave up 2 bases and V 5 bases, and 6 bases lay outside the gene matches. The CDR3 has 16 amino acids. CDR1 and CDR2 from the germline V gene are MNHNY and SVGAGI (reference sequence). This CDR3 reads CASSTGDRGRNQPQHF. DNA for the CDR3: TGTGCCAGCAGTACTGGGGACAGGGGACGCAATCAGCCCCAGCATTTT.

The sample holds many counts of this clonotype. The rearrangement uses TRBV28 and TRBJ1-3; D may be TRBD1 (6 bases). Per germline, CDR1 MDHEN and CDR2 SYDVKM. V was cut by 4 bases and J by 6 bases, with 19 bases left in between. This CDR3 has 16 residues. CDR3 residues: CASSYPRGRAENTIYF. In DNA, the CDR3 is TGTGCCAGCAGTTACCCCAGGGGTAGGGCTGAAAACACCATATATTTT.

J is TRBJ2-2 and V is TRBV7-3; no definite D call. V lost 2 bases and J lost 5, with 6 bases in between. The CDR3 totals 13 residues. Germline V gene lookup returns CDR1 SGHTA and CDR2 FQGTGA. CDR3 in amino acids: CASSLQRTGELFF. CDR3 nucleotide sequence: TGTGCCAGCAGCTTACAAAGGACCGGGGAGCTGTTTTTT.

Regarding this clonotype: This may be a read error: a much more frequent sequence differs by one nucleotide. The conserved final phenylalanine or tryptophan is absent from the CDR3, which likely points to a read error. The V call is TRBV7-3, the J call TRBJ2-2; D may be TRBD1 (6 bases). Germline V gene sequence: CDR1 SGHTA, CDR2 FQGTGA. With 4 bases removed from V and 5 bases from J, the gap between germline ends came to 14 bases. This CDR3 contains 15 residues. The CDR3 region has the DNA TGTGCCAGCAGCTCGAAACAGGGTATTACCGGGGAGCTGTTTCTT. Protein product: CASSSKQGITGELFL.

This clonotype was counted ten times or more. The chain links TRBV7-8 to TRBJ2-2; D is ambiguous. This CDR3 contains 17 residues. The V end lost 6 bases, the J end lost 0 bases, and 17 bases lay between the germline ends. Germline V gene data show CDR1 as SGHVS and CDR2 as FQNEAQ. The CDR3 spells CASSSIVWTANTGELFF. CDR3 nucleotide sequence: TGTGCCAGCAGTTCAATCGTCTGGACCGCGAACACCGGGGAGCTGTTTTTT.

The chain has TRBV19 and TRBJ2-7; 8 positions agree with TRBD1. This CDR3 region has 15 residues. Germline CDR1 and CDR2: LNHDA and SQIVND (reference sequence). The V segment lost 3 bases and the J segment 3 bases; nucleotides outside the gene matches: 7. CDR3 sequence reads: CASSIPGTGLYEQYF. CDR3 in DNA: TGTGCCAGTAGTATTCCCGGGACAGGTCTCTACGAGCAGTACTTC.

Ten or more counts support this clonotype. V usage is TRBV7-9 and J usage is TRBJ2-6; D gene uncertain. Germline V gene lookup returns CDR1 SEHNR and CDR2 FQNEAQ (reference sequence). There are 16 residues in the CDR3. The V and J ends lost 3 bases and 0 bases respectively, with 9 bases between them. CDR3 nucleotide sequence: TGTGCCAGCAGCTTCACCAGTCTCTCTGGGGCCAACGTCCTGACTTTC. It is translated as CASSFTSLSGANVLTF. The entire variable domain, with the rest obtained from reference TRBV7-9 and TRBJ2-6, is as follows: DTGVSQNPRHKITKRGQNVTFRCDPISEHNRLYWYRQTLGQGPEFLTYFQNEAQLEKSRLLSDRFSAERPKGSFSTLEIQRTEQGDSAMYLCASSFTSLSGANVLTFGAGSRLTVL.

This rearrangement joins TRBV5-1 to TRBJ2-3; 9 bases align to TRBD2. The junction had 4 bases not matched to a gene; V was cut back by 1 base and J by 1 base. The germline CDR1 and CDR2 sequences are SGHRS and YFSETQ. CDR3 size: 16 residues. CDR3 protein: CASSLPLAGGTDTQYF. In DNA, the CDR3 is TGCGCCAGCAGCTTGCCTTTAGCGGGGGGCACAGATACGCAGTATTTT.

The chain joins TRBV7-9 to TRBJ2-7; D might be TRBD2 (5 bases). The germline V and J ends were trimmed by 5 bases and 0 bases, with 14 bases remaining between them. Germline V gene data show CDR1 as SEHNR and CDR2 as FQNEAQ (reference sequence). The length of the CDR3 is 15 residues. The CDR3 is CASSGVRGSSYEQYF. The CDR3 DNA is TGTGCCAGCAGCGGCGTTCGTGGGAGCTCCTACGAGCAGTACTTC.

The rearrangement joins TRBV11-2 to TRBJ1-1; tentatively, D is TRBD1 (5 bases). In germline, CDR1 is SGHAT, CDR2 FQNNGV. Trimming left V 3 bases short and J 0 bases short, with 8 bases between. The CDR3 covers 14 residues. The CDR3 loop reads CASSLGPLNTEAFF. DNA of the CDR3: TGTGCCAGCAGCTTGGGGCCCCTGAACACTGAAGCTTTCTTT.